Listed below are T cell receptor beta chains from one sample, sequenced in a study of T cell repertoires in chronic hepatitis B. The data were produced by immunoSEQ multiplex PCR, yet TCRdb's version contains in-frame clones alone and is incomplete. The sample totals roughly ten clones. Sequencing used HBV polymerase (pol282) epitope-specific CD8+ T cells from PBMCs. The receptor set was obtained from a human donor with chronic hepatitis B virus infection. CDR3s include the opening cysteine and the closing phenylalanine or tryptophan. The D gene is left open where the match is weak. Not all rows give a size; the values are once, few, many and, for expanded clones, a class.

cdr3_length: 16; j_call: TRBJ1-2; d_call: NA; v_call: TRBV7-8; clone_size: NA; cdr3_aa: CASSGSITRKTYGYTF; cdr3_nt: TGTGCCAGCAGCGGTTCTATTACCCGAAAGACCTATGGCTACACCTTC
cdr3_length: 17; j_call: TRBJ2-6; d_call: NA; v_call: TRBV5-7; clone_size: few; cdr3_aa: CASSYVCVQSRANVLTF; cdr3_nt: TGTGCCAGCAGTTATGTCTGCGTACAAAGTCGGGCCAACGTCCTGACTTTC
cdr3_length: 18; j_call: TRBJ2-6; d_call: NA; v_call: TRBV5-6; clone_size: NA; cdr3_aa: CASDICNSHKGGANVLTF; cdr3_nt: TGTGCCAGCGATATCTGCAATAGTCACAAAGGCGGGGCCAACGTCCTGACTTTC
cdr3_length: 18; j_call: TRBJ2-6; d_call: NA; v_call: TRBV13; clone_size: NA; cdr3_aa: CASRKVWLSTKAGQRPAF; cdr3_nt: TGTGCCAGCAGGAAAGTCTGGCTGAGTACAAAGGCGGGCCAACGTCCTGCTTTC